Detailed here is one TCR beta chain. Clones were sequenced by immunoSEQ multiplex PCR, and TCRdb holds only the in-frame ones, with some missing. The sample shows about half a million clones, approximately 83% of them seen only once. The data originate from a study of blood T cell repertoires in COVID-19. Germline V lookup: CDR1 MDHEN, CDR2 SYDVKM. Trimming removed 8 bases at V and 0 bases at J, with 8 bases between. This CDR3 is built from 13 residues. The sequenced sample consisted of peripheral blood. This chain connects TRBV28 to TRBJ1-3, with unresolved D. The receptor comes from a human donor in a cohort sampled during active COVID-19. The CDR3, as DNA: TGTGCCAGCGAACAGAGCTCTGGAAACACCATATATTTT. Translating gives CASEQSSGNTIYF. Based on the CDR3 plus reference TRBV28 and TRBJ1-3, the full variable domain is DVKVTQSSRYLVKRTGEKVFLECVQDMDHENMFWYRQDPGLGLRLIYFSYDVKMKEKGDIPEGYSVSREKKERFSLILESASTNQTSMYLCASEQSSGNTIYFGEGSWLTVV.